Below, one T cell receptor (beta chain) is given with its context. Its antigen is as yet unknown. This sample stems from a study of T cells in Graves' hyperthyroidism and ophthalmopathy. Findings of the study overall: A model of 13 V-J pairs discriminated ophthalmopathy from stable hyperthyroidism.

Ophthalmopathy patients had Clinical Activity Score at least 3, NOSPECS grade at least 4, duration under 3 months. The diagnoses drew upon clinical symptoms, serum thyroxine and TRAb, thyroid ultrasound and orbital computed tomography. PBMCs were obtained from over 8.5 ml fresh peripheral blood. Amplification yielded TCR beta CDR3 regions, with RNA transcripts as the source. TCR CDR3 regions were first amplified by RT-PCR with HTBI primers. TCRdb processed the multiplex PCR reads anew with MiXCR; each CDR3 protein has one entry. The sample records a few hundred thousand distinct CDR3 sequences, 12% to 15% being singletons. Sequenced material: blood. The TCR was taken from a woman in her sixties with Graves' ophthalmopathy.

The CDR3 region has the DNA TGTGCCAGCAGTTCCCCTGGCGGGAGGGCCATCTACAATGAGCAGTTCTTC. Its translation: CASSSPGGRAIYNEQFF. J is TRBJ2-1 and V is TRBV6-1, with 9 bases lining up with TRBD2. Per the germline V gene, CDR1 is MNHNS and CDR2 is SASEGT. With V trimmed by 5 bases and J by 3 bases, 11 bases remained unmatched. The CDR3 extends over 17 amino acids.